Listed here are 17 T cell receptor beta chains from one sample, sequenced in a study of blood T cell repertoires in COVID-19. Some clones are missing from TCRdb's copy, which holds only in-frame ones; the method was immunoSEQ multiplex PCR. The sample records approximately 250,000 clones, 83% being singletons. The source material was peripheral blood. The receptor source for this set is a human donor in a cohort sampled during active COVID-19.

This clone was counted between two and nine times. The chain has TRBV5-6 and TRBJ2-2; 7 bases match TRBD1. The CDR3 contains 17 residues. CDR1 is SGHDT, CDR2 YYEEEE, per germline. V trimming: 3 bases; J trimming: 4 bases; junction bases outside the gene matches: 12. The CDR3 region is CASSSLKRQGPTGELFF. The CDR3 coding sequence is TGTGCCAGCAGCTCCCTGAAGAGACAGGGACCCACCGGGGAGCTGTTTTTT. Combining the CDR3 with reference TRBV5-6 and TRBJ2-2 gives the whole variable domain DAGVTQSPTHLIKTRGQQVTLRCSPKSGHDTVSWYQQALGQGPQFIFQYYEEEERQRGNFPDRFSGHQFPNYSSELNVNALLLGDSALYLCASSSLKRQGPTGELFFGEGSRLTVL.

The gene calls are TRBV6-6 and TRBJ2-1; 14 nucleotides agree with TRBD2. From germline, CDR1 is MNHNY and CDR2 SVGAGI (reference sequence). The CDR3 totals 16 residues. J was trimmed by 8 bases and V by 2 bases; bases with no gene match: 5. The CDR3 sequence: CASSYGTSGSLYEQFF. CDR3 nucleotide sequence: TGTGCCAGCAGTTACGGGACTAGCGGGAGTCTGTATGAGCAGTTCTTC.

This chain links TRBV19 with TRBJ2-6; no definite D call. Trimming took 4 bases from V and 1 from J, leaving 5 bases between them. Germline V gene data show CDR1 as LNHDA and CDR2 as SQIVND (reference sequence). The CDR3 sequence is 14 residues long. This CDR3 is CASSSRSGANVLTF. CDR3 nucleotides: TGTGCCAGTAGTAGTAGATCTGGGGCCAACGTCCTGACTTTC.

About this clone: Relative to the germline gene, one junction end is altered; a read error may explain this. Here the CDR3 reads CASTKASGSTKNF. The CDR3 DNA reads TGTGCCAGCACCAAAGCGAGCGGATCTACTAAAAACTTC. This chain links TRBV2 with TRBJ2-7; perhaps TRBD2 as D (5 bases). Germline CDR1 is SNHLY and CDR2 is FYNNEI. The CDR3 spans 13 residues.

The chain joins TRBV5-1 to TRBJ1-1; 10 bases are a match to TRBD1. The J segment lost 4 bases and the V segment lost 5 bases, leaving 14 bases of the junction unmatched. Germline values: CDR1 SGHRS, CDR2 YFSETQ. CDR3 length: 17 amino acids. CDR3 region: CASSFNRQGALSTEAFF. In DNA, the CDR3 is TGCGCCAGCAGTTTCAATCGACAGGGGGCGTTAAGCACTGAAGCTTTCTTT.

Only a few counts were recorded for this clone. The J gene is TRBJ1-1, the V gene TRBV5-6; 7 bases line up with TRBD1. The CDR3 covers 17 residues. The germline gives CDR1 SGHDT, CDR2 YYEEEE. The V segment lost 3 bases and the J segment 0 bases; nucleotides outside the gene matches: 11. The CDR3 coding sequence is TGTGCCAGCAGCTCGAAGCTGACAGGGTCGGTGAACACTGAAGCTTTCTTT. It specifies CASSSKLTGSVNTEAFF.

This chain connects TRBV4-2 to TRBJ2-3; D perhaps matches TRBD2 (5 bases). V lost 1 base, J lost 0 bases, and 11 bases lay in between. Germline CDR1 reads LGHNA; CDR2 reads YNFKEQ. CDR3 size: 16 residues. The CDR3 DNA is TGTGCCAGCAGCCAAGGAGACTACCTTAGCACAGATACGCAGTATTTT. It encodes CASSQGDYLSTDTQYF.

The CDR3 loop reads CASSPTGTASTGELFF. The CDR3 DNA follows: TGTGCCAGCAGCCCCACAGGGACAGCCTCGACCGGGGAGCTGTTTTTT. The chain links TRBV11-2 to TRBJ2-2; TRBD1 matches at 7 bases. Germline V gives CDR1 SGHAT, CDR2 FQNNGV. The CDR3 runs 16 residues. With 5 bases clipped from V and 5 bases from J, the junction kept 11 bases outside the gene matches.

The CDR3, as DNA: TGTGCCATCAGTGAGTCGGAGGGCGGGAGGGCCTGGGAGCAGTACTTC. It specifies CAISESEGGRAWEQYF. The chain employs TRBV10-3 and TRBJ2-7; TRBD2 matches at 9 bases. V lost 0 bases and J lost 7; bases outside the gene matches: 10. The CDR3 is 16 residues long. From germline, CDR1 is ENHRY and CDR2 SYGVKD.

The rearrangement uses TRBV25-1 and TRBJ1-1; tentative D call: TRBD1 (5 bases). Germline CDR1 MGHDK, CDR2 SYGVNS. V lost 5 bases to trimming and J lost 5 bases, with 15 bases between them. CDR3 size: 14 residues. In nucleotides, the CDR3 is TGTGCCAGCAGTCCCGCAGGGAGGATGACTGAAGCTTTCTTT. Translating it yields CASSPAGRMTEAFF.

This clone was recorded once. The V gene is TRBV5-4, the J gene TRBJ1-6; a weak D match, TRBD1 (5 bases). This CDR3 has 15 amino acids. V lost 6 bases to trimming and J lost 5 bases, with 15 bases between them. From germline, CDR1 is SGHNT and CDR2 YYREEE (reference sequence). The CDR3 spells CASTQQQGHNSPLHF. CDR3 in DNA: TGTGCCAGCACCCAACAGCAGGGTCATAATTCACCCCTCCACTTT. The full variable domain, with the rest looked up from reference TRBV5-4 and TRBJ1-6, is ETGVTQSPTHLIKTRGQQVTLRCSSQSGHNTVSWYQQALGQGPQFIFQYYREEENGRGNFPPRFSGLQFPNYSSELNVNALELDDSALYLCASTQQQGHNSPLHFGNGTRLTVT.

CDR3 sequence reads: CASSDVGQFLNSPLHF. In nucleotides, the CDR3 is TGTGCCAGCAGTGACGTGGGACAGTTCTTGAATTCACCCCTCCACTTT. This chain uses TRBV2 with TRBJ1-6; 7 bases map to TRBD1. Trimming removed 3 bases from V and 7 bases from J; junction bases left unmatched: 9. CDR3 length: 16 residues. The germline V gene encodes CDR1 SNHLY and CDR2 FYNNEI.

The chain couples TRBV7-9 to TRBJ2-5; TRBD2 is a possible D gene (6 bases). This CDR3 has 14 residues. Per the germline V gene, CDR1 is SEHNR and CDR2 is FQNEAQ (reference sequence). V was trimmed by 3 bases and J by 4 bases, leaving 12 bases between them. The CDR3 nucleotides read TGTGCCAGCAGCTTTGCTAGAGCGGGAGAGACCCAGTACTTC. This codes for CASSFARAGETQYF. The full variable domain, rest sourced from reference TRBV7-9 and TRBJ2-5, is DTGVSQNPRHKITKRGQNVTFRCDPISEHNRLYWYRQTLGQGPEFLTYFQNEAQLEKSRLLSDRFSAERPKGSFSTLEIQRTEQGDSAMYLCASSFARAGETQYFGPGTRLLVL.

V is TRBV9 and J is TRBJ1-6, with 8 positions matching TRBD1. Per the germline V gene, CDR1 is SGDLS and CDR2 is YYNGEE. V trimming: 5 bases; J trimming: 7 bases; junction bases outside the gene matches: 2. This CDR3 spans 13 amino acids. The DNA for the CDR3 is TGTGCCAGCAGTGGACAGGGCAATTCACCCCTCCACTTT. Translated, it gives CASSGQGNSPLHF.

This clone showed up just a few times. The chain couples TRBV5-6 to TRBJ2-7; 8 nucleotides line up with TRBD2. From germline, CDR1 is SGHDT and CDR2 YYEEEE. The CDR3 totals 14 residues. V lost 1 base and J lost 4; bases outside the gene matches: 4. CDR3 coding DNA: TGTGCCAGCAGCTTGTTTAGCGGGACGTACGAGCAGTACTTC. Amino acid sequence: CASSLFSGTYEQYF. Using reference TRBV5-6 and TRBJ2-7 for the parts outside the CDR3, the full variable domain is DAGVTQSPTHLIKTRGQQVTLRCSPKSGHDTVSWYQQALGQGPQFIFQYYEEEERQRGNFPDRFSGHQFPNYSSELNVNALLLGDSALYLCASSLFSGTYEQYFGPGTRLTVT.

This chain links TRBV11-2 with TRBJ2-2, with TRBD2 matching over 8 bases. The V segment lost 6 bases and the J segment 0 bases; nucleotides outside the gene matches: 6. This CDR3 has 16 residues. Germline V gives CDR1 SGHAT, CDR2 FQNNGV. CDR3 amino acids: CASRAGASANTGELFF. CDR3 in DNA: TGTGCCAGCAGAGCGGGGGCTAGCGCGAACACCGGGGAGCTGTTTTTT.

The rearrangement joins TRBV4-1 to TRBJ1-4; D ambiguous. CDR1 is MGHRA and CDR2 is YSYEKL in the germline V gene. V was clipped by 1 base and J by 0 bases, with 6 bases between them. There are 15 residues in the CDR3. The CDR3 loop reads CASSQVAATNEKLFF. CDR3 DNA: TGCGCCAGCAGCCAAGTTGCAGCAACTAATGAAAAACTGTTTTTT.